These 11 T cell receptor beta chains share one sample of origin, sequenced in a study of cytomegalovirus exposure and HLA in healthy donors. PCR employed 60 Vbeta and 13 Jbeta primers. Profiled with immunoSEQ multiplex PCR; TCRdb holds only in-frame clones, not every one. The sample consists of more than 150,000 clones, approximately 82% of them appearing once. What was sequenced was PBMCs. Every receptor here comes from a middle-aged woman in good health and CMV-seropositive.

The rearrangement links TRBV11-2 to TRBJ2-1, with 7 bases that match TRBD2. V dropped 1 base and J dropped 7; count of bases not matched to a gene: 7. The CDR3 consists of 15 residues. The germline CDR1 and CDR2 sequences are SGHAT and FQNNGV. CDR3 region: CASSLGRELLNEQFF. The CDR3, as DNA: TGTGCCAGCAGCTTAGGGCGGGAGCTCTTGAATGAGCAGTTCTTC. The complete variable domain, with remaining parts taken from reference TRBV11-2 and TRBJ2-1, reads EAGVAQSPRYKIIEKRQSVAFWCNPISGHATLYWYQQILGQGPKLLIQFQNNGVVDDSQLPKDRFSAERLKGVDSTLKIQPAKLEDSAVYLCASSLGRELLNEQFFGPGTRLTVL.

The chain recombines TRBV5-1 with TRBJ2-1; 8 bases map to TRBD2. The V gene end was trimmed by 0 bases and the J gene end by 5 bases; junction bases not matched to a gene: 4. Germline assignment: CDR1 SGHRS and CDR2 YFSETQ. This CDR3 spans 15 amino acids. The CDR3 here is CASSLGLARNNEQFF. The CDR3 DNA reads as TGCGCCAGCAGCTTGGGACTAGCGAGAAACAATGAGCAGTTCTTC.

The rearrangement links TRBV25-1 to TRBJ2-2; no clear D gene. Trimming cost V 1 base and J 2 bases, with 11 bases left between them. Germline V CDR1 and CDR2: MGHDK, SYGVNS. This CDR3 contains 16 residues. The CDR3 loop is CASSEFKAPNTGELFF. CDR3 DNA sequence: TGTGCCAGCAGTGAATTTAAAGCTCCCAACACCGGGGAGCTGTTTTTT.

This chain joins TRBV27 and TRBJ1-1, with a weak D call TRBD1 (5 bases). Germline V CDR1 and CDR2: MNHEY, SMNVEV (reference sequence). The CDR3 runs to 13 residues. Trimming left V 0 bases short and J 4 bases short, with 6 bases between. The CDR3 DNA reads TGTGCCAGCAGTTTATCGGGGGGCACTGAAGCTTTCTTT. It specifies CASSLSGGTEAFF.

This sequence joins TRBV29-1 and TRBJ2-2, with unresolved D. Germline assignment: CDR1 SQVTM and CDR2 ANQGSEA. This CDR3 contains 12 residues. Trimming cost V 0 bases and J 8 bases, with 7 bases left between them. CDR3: CSVEDRVGELFF. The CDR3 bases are TGCAGCGTTGAAGATCGGGTTGGGGAGCTGTTTTTT.

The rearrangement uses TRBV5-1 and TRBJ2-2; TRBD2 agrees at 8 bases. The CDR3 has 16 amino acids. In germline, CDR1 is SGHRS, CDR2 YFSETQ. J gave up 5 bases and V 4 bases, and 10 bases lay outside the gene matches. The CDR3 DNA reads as TGCGCCAGCAGCCAGCCACACGGGAGGGATACCGGGGAGCTGTTTTTT. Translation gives CASSQPHGRDTGELFF.

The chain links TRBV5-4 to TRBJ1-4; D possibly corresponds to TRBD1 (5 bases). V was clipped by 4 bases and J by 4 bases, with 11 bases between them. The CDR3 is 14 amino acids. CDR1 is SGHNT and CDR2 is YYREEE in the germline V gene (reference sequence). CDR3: CASSGGAGNEKLFF. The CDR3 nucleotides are TGTGCCAGCAGCGGAGGGGCGGGTAATGAAAAACTGTTTTTT.

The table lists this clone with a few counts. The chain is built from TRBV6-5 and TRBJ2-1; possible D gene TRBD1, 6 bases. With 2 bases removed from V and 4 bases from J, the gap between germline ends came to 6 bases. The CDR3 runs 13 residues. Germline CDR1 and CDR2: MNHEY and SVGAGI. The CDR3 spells CASSYGQYNEQFF. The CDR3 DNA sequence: TGTGCCAGCAGTTACGGACAGTACAATGAGCAGTTCTTC.

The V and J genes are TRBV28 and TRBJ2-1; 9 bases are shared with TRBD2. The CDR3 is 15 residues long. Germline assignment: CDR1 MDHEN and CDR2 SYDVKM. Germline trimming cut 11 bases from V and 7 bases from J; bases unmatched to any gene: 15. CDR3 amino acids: CASLSLAGNRNEQFF. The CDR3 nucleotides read TGTGCCTCACTTAGCCTAGCGGGGAACCGAAATGAGCAGTTCTTC.

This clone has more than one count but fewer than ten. The CDR3 sequence: CASNPRTGIEQYF. CDR3 DNA sequence: TGTGCCAGCAACCCGAGGACAGGGATCGAGCAGTACTTC. The gene calls are TRBV25-1 and TRBJ2-7; 8 positions match TRBD1. Germline CDR1 and CDR2: MGHDK and SYGVNS. The CDR3 is 13 residues long. The J segment lost 6 bases and the V segment lost 7 bases, leaving 8 bases of the junction unmatched.

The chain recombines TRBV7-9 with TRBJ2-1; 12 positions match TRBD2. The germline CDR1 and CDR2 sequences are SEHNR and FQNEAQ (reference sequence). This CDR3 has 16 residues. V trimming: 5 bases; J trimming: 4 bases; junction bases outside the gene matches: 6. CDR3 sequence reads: CASSPRTSGTYNEQFF. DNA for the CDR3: TGTGCCAGCAGCCCCCGGACTAGCGGGACATACAATGAGCAGTTCTTC.